This is a list of T cell receptor beta chains from one sample in a study of T cells in Graves' hyperthyroidism and ophthalmopathy. Via MiXCR, TCRdb re-called the multiplex PCR reads, giving one row per CDR3 protein. Of about 520,000 distinct CDR3 sequences listed, around 22% are singletons. Sequencing was performed on blood. Receptors originate from a woman between 25 and 40 years old with Graves' ophthalmopathy. The CDR3 runs from the conserved cysteine through the conserved F or W. D genes are given only for firm matches. Only some rows state a clone size, as once, few, many or a class for expanded clones.

size	D	V	J	CDR3	DNA
many	.	TRBV12-3/TRBV12-4	TRBJ1-2	CASSSLSGGDNEDYTF	TGTGCCAGCAGTTCTCTCTCCGGGGGCGATAATGAAGACTACACCTTC
many	.	TRBV2	TRBJ2-2	CASSETGTQTGELFF	TGTGCCAGCAGTGAGACCGGGACACAGACCGGGGAGCTGTTTTTT
many	TRBD1	TRBV6-2/TRBV6-3	TRBJ2-7	CASKTGDGAYEQYF	TGTGCCAGCAAAACAGGGGATGGGGCCTACGAGCAGTACTTC
once	TRBD2	TRBV15	TRBJ2-7	CATSRGGAGASHEQYF	TGTGCCACCAGCAGAGGAGGAGCGGGAGCTTCTCACGAGCAGTACTTC
many	TRBD2	TRBV29-1	TRBJ2-2	CSAVGSGEGDTGELFF	TGCAGCGCCGTGGGTAGCGGGGAGGGAGACACCGGGGAGCTGTTTTTT
.	.	TRBV18	TRBJ2-5	CASSSQEVETQYF	TGTGCCAGCTCATCCCAGGAGGTAGAGACCCAGTACTTC
many	.	TRBV20-1	TRBJ1-2	CSARESGTIYGYTF	TGCAGTGCTAGGGAGTCCGGGACGATCTATGGCTACACCTTC
few	.	TRBV2	TRBJ2-7	CASRRLSYEQYF	TGTGCCAGCAGGAGACTCTCCTACGAGCAGTACTTC
.	.	TRBV24-1	TRBJ2-2	CATSETGELFF	TGTGCCACCAGTGAAACCGGGGAGCTGTTTTTT
many	TRBD2	TRBV2	TRBJ2-4	CASSAPARRGGDVAKNIQYF	TGTGCCAGCAGTGCTCCCGCGAGGAGGGGAGGGGACGTAGCCAAAAACATTCAGTACTTC
many	TRBD1	TRBV12-5	TRBJ1-1	CASVGTGEAFF	TGTGCTAGTGTCGGGACAGGAGAAGCTTTCTTT
.	.	TRBV6-2/TRBV6-3	TRBJ2-6	CASSYISHRVDGANVLTF	TGTGCCAGCAGTTACATTTCACATAGGGTCGACGGGGCCAACGTCCTGACTTTC
once	.	TRBV5-1	TRBJ2-7	CASSWDKVYEQYF	TGCGCCAGCAGCTGGGACAAAGTCTACGAGCAGTACTTC
.	.	TRBV12-3/TRBV12-4	TRBJ2-5	CASSSPSGLSTQYF	TGTGCCAGCAGTTCTCCGTCGGGGTTATCGACCCAGTACTTC
few	.	TRBV28	TRBJ1-1	CASSSTGGSGF	TGTGCCAGCAGTTCCACTGGCGGGTCTGGCTTT
once	TRBD1	TRBV7-3	TRBJ2-5	CASSSGGSQETQYF	TGTGCCAGCAGCTCAGGGGGTTCGCAAGAGACCCAGTACTTC
many	TRBD1	TRBV15	TRBJ1-2	CATSNTGDGRYGYTF	TGTGCCACCAGCAATACAGGGGACGGACGCTATGGCTACACCTTC
.	.	TRBV20-1	TRBJ1-5	CSARGTVLSNQPQHF	TGCAGTGCCCGAGGGACTGTGTTGAGCAATCAGCCCCAGCATTTT
.	TRBD1	TRBV28	TRBJ2-7	CASSFLSTIGQAHIDEQYF	TGTGCCAGCAGTTTTTTGAGTACCATCGGACAGGCCCACATCGACGAGCAGTACTTC
many	.	TRBV12-3/TRBV12-4	TRBJ1-5	CASSFLVTHGPSNQPQHF	TGTGCCAGCAGTTTCTTAGTGACGCATGGCCCGAGCAATCAGCCCCAGCATTTT
many	TRBD2	TRBV6-5	TRBJ2-5	CASRHTGTSGGEQETQYF	TGTGCCAGCAGACACACAGGGACTAGCGGGGGAGAACAAGAGACCCAGTACTTC
.	.	TRBV6-1	TRBJ1-5	CASSHREGAISNQPQHF	TGTGCCAGCAGCCACAGGGAGGGAGCTATCAGCAATCAGCCCCAGCATTTT
many	.	TRBV12-3/TRBV12-4	TRBJ1-5	CASSFWGPNQPQHF	TGTGCCAGCAGTTTTTGGGGGCCGAATCAGCCCCAGCATTTT
.	.	TRBV6-5	TRBJ2-2	CASSYMVLTSGELFF	TGTGCCAGCAGTTACATGGTTCTTACCTCCGGGGAGCTGTTTTTT
.	.	TRBV12-3/TRBV12-4	TRBJ1-1	CASSPSRMTVNTEAFF	TGTGCCAGCAGTCCGAGCAGGATGACAGTGAACACTGAAGCTTTCTTT
many	.	TRBV5-6	TRBJ1-2	CASSLGVHLGVYGYTF	TGTGCCAGCAGCTTGGGAGTGCATCTCGGGGTTTATGGCTACACCTTC
.	.	TRBV24-1	TRBJ2-7	CATSEGGGLFYEQYF	TGTGCCACCAGTGAGGGTGGAGGACTCTTCTACGAGCAGTACTTC
.	TRBD1	TRBV5-4	TRBJ2-5	CASSLLPGQQETQYF	TGTGCCAGCAGCTTACTCCCGGGACAGCAAGAGACCCAGTACTTC
many	TRBD1	TRBV6-5	TRBJ2-7	CASSYGTGGPPYEQYF	TGTGCCAGCAGTTACGGGACAGGGGGCCCCCCCTACGAGCAGTACTTC
many	.	TRBV4-1	TRBJ1-2	CASSLRTSAYGYTF	TGCGCCAGCAGCCTCCGGACATCCGCCTATGGCTACACCTTC
few	.	TRBV6-2/TRBV6-3	TRBJ1-2	CAIKRAAYGYTF	TGTGCCATCAAGAGGGCAGCGTATGGCTACACCTTC
few	TRBD1	TRBV12-3/TRBV12-4	TRBJ1-1	CASSLAGTGARGAFF	TGTGCCAGCAGTTTAGCGGGAACAGGGGCACGTGGAGCTTTCTTT
.	TRBD2	TRBV6-1	TRBJ2-1	CASRLAGLLNEQFF	TGTGCCAGCAGACTAGCGGGGTTGCTCAATGAGCAGTTCTTC
many	.	TRBV12-3/TRBV12-4	TRBJ1-1	CASSLGRREIRFVNTEAFF	TGTGCCAGCAGTTTAGGTAGGCGTGAGATTCGCTTCGTGAACACTGAAGCTTTCTTT
many	.	TRBV11-2	TRBJ2-2	CASSLTRADTGELFF	TGTGCCAGCAGCTTAACCAGGGCGGACACCGGGGAGCTGTTTTTT
many	TRBD2	TRBV6-5	TRBJ2-7	CASSYSRDYTYEQYF	TGTGCCAGCAGTTACTCGCGGGACTACACCTACGAGCAGTACTTC
once	TRBD1	TRBV10-3	TRBJ2-7	CAISVTGISSYEQYF	TGTGCCATCAGCGTGACAGGGATCAGCTCCTACGAGCAGTACTTC